This T cell receptor beta chain was retrieved from a study of T cells in Graves' hyperthyroidism and ophthalmopathy. The CDR3 regions of TCR beta were amplified from RNA transcripts. The TCR CDR3 first-round RT-PCR relied on the HTBI primer set. TCRdb independently ran MiXCR on the multiplex PCR reads; one entry per CDR3 protein. The sample has 540,000 or so distinct CDR3 sequences, roughly 50% seen once. The source material was peripheral blood or thyroid tissue (not recorded which). The sequence came from an adult woman with Graves' disease, either hyperthyroidism or ophthalmopathy (not recorded which).

The CDR3 loop is CASSTSGTFYEQYF. The CDR3 DNA is TGTGCCAGCAGTACCTCCGGGACATTCTACGAGCAGTACTTC. The chain combines TRBV28 with TRBJ2-7; tentative D call: TRBD1 (6 bases). Per germline, CDR1 MDHEN and CDR2 SYDVKM. V dropped 5 bases and J dropped 3 bases, with 14 bases sitting between them. This CDR3 is built from 14 residues.